This TCR beta chain emerged from a study of control samples from healthy donors and cancer patients. J gave up 4 bases and V 6 bases, and 6 bases lay outside the gene matches. CDR3 length: 14 amino acids. Looked up from germline, CDR1 is MNHNY and CDR2 is SVGAGI (reference sequence). The repertoire was sequenced with immunoSEQ multiplex PCR; TCRdb's copy has only in-frame clones and lacks some. The sample holds some 140,000 clones, around 94% seen once. The chain links TRBV6-6 to TRBJ1-3; 7 bases match TRBD1. The TCR originated in a man between 60 and 75 years old with colorectal cancer. Material: PBMCs. CDR3 amino acids: CASRLTGVGNTIYF. The CDR3 coding sequence is TGTGCCAGCAGACTTACAGGGGTAGGAAACACCATATATTTT.